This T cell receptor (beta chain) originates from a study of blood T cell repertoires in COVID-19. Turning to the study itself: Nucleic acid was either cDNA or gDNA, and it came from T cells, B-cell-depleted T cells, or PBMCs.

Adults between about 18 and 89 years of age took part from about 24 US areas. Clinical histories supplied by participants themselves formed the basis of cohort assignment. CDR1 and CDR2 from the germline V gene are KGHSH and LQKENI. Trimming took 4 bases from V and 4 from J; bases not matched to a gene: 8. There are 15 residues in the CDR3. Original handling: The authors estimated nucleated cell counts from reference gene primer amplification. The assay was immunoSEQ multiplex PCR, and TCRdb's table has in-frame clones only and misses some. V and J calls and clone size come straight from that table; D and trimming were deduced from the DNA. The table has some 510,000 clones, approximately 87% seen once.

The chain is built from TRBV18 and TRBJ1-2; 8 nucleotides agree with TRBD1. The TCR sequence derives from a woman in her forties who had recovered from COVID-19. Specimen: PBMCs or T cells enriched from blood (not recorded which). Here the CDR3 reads CASSRGGRGPYGYTF. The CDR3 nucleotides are TGTGCCAGCTCACGTGGGGGCAGGGGGCCCTATGGCTACACCTTC. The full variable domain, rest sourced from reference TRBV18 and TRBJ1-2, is NAGVMQNPRHLVRRRGQEARLRCSPMKGHSHVYWYRQLPEEGLKFMVYLQKENIIDESGMPKERFSAEFPKEGPSILRIQQVVRGDSAAYFCASSRGGRGPYGYTFGSGTRLTVV.